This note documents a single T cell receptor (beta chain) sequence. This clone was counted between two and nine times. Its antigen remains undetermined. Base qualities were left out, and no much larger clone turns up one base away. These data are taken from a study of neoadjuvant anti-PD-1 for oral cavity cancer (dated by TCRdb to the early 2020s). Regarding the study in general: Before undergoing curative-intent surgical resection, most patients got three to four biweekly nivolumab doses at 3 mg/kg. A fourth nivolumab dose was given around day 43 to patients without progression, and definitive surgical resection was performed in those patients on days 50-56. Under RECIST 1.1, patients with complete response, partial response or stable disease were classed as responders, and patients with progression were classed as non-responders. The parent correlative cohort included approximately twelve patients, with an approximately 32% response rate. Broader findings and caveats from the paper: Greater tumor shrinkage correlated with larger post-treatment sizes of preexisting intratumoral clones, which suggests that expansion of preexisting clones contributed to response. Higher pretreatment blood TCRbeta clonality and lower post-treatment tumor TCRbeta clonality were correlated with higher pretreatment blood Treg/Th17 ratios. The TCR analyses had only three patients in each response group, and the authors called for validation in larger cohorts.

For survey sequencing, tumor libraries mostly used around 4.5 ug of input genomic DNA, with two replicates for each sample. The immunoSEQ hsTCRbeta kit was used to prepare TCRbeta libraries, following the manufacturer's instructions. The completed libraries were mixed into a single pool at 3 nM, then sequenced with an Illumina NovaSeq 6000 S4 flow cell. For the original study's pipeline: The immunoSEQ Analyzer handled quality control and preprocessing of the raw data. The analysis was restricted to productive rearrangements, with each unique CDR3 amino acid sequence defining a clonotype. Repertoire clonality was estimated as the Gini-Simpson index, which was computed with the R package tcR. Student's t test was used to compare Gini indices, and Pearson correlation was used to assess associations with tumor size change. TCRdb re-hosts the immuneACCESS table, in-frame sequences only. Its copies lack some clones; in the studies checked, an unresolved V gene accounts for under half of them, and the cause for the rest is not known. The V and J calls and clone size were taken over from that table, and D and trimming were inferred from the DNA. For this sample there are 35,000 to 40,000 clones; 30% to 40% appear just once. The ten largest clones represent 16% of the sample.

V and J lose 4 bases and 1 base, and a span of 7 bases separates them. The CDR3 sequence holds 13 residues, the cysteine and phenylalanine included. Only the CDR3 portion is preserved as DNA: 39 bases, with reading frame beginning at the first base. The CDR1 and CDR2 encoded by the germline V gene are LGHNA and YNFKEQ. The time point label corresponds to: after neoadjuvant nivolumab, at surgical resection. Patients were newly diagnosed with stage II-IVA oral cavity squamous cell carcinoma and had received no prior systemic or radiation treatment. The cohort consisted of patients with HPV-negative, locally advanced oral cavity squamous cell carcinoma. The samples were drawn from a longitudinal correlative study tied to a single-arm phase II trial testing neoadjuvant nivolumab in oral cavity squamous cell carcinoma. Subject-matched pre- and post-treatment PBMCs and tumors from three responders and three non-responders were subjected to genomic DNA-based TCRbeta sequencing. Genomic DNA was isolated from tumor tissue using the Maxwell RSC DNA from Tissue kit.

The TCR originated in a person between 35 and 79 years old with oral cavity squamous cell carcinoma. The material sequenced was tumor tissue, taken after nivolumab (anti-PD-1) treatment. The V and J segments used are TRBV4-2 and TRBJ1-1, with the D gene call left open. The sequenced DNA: TGTGCCAGCAGCCCCGGGGAGAACACTGAAGCTTTCTTT. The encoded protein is CASSPGENTEAFF.